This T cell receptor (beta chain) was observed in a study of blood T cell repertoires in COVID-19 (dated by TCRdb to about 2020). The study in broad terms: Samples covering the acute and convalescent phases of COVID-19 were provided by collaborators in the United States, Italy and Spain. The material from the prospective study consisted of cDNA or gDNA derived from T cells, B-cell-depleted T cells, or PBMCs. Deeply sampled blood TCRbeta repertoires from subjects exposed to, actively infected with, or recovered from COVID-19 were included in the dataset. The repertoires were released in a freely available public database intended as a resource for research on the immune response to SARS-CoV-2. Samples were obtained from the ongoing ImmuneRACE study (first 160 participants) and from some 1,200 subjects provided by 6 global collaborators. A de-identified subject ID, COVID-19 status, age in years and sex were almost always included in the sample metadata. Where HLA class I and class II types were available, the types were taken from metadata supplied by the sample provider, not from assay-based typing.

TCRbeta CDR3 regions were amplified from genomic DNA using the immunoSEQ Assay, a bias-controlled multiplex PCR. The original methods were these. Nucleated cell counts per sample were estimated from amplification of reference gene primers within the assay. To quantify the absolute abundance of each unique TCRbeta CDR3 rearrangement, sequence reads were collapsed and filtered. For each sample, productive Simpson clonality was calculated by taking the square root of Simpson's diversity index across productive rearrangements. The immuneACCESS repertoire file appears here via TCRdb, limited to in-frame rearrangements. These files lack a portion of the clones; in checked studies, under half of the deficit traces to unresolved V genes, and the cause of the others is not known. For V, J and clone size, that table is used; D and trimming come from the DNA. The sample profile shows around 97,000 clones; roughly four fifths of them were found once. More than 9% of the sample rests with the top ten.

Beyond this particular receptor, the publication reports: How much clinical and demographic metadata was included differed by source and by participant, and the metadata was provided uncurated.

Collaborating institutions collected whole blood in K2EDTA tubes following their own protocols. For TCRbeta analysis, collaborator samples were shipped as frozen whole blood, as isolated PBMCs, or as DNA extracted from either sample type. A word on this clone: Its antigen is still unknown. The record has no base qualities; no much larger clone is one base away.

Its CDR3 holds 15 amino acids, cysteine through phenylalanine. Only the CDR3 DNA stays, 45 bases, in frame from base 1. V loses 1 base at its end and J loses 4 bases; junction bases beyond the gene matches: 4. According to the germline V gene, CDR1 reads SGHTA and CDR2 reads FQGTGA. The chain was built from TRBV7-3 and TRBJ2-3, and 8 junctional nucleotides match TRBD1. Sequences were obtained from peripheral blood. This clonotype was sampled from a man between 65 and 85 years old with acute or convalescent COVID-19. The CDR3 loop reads CASSLNRGTADTQYF. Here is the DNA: TGTGCCAGCAGCTTAAACAGGGGGACAGCAGATACGCAGTATTTT.